The text below deals with one T cell receptor (beta chain). This entry comes from a study of blood T cell repertoires in COVID-19. Background on the study: The analysed material was cDNA or gDNA that came from T cells, B-cell-depleted T cells, or PBMCs.

Per the authors' pipeline: Amplification from reference gene primers served as the basis for estimated nucleated cell counts. Measured with immunoSEQ multiplex PCR; TCRdb has only the in-frame clones, and not every one. The V and J calls and clone size come from that table; D and trimming were worked out from the DNA. Of more than 150,000 clones in the sample, approximately 88% are singletons; the top ten hold less than 3%. V was clipped by 5 bases and J by 2 bases; unmatched bases: 6. Germline V gene sequence: CDR1 SGHNT, CDR2 YYREEE (reference sequence). The length of the CDR3 is 15 residues. The chain is built from TRBV5-4 and TRBJ2-2, with 7 bases that match TRBD1. The TCR originated in a woman in her fifties or sixties with acute or convalescent COVID-19. Sequencing input: peripheral blood. The DNA for the CDR3 is TGTGCCAGCAGGGTGGACAGGTTTAACACCGGGGAGCTGTTTTTT. Translation: CASRVDRFNTGELFF.